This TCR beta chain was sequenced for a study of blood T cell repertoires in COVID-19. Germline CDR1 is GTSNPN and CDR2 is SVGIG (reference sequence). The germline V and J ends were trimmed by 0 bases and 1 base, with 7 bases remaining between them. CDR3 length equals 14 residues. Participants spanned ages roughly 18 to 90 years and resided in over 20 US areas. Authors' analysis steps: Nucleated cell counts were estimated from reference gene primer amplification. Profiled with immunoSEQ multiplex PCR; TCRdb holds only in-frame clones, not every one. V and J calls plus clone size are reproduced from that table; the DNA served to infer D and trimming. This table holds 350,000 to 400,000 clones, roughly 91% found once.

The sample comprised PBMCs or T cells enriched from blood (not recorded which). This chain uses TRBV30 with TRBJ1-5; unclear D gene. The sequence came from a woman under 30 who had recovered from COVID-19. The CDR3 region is CAWSVPGSNQPQHF. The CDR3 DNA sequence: TGTGCCTGGAGTGTACCGGGGAGCAATCAGCCCCAGCATTTT. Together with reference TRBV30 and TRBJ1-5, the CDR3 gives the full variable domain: SQTIHQWPATLVQPVGSPLSLECTVEGTSNPNLYWYRQAAGRGLQLLFYSVGIGQISSEVPQNLSASRPQDRQFILSSKKLLLSDSGFYLCAWSVPGSNQPQHFGDGTRLSIL.